Following are 16 T cell receptor beta chains from one sample sequenced in a study of T cell changes during pregnancy in multiple sclerosis. Data came from immunoSEQ multiplex PCR; TCRdb stores just in-frame clones and leaves some out. The sample contains some 70,000 clones, roughly 91% of which appear only once. This sample comprised CD8+ T cells from peripheral blood mononuclear cells, obtained before pregnancy. These receptors all come from a female donor with multiple sclerosis, enrolled in a pregnancy study.

This sequence joins TRBV4-2 and TRBJ2-7; 12 positions agree with TRBD2. The CDR3 loop spans 16 amino acids. CDR1 LGHNA and CDR2 YNFKEQ come from the germline V gene. V dropped 0 bases and J dropped 5; count of bases not matched to a gene: 5. Here the CDR3 DNA reads TGTGCCAGCAGCCAAGATGGTGGACTAGCGGGGAACGAGCAGTACTTC. This encodes CASSQDGGLAGNEQYF.

The rearrangement joins TRBV27 to TRBJ2-7, with D maybe TRBD1 (5 bases). Trimming stripped 0 bases from V and 5 bases from J, with 14 bases between. The CDR3 has 15 residues. Germline lookup yields CDR1 MNHEY and CDR2 SMNVEV (reference sequence). CDR3 residues: CASSLSGALPHEQYF. The DNA of the CDR3 is TGTGCCAGCAGTTTATCTGGGGCCCTTCCCCACGAGCAGTACTTC.

The chain is built from TRBV10-3 and TRBJ2-1; 8 positions agree with TRBD2. CDR1 is ENHRY, CDR2 SYGVKD, per germline. V shed 2 bases, J shed 1 base, and the junction held 7 bases outside the gene matches. This CDR3 has 17 residues. As DNA, the CDR3 is TGTGCCATCAGTGAGGGAAGGCGGGGGGAGTCCTACAATGAGCAGTTCTTC. This gives the protein CAISEGRRGESYNEQFF.

This chain connects TRBV27 to TRBJ2-1; D is perhaps TRBD1 (6 bases). Trimming stripped 4 bases from V and 4 bases from J, with 23 bases between. The CDR3 covers 18 residues. Per the germline V gene, CDR1 is MNHEY and CDR2 is SMNVEV (reference sequence). The CDR3 DNA sequence: TGTGCCAGCAGTTCCCAGGCGTTCAGGGGCACAGGGTACAATGAGCAGTTCTTC. Translation: CASSSQAFRGTGYNEQFF.

In its sample, this clone was seen once. The CDR3 DNA reads TGTGCCAGCAGCGCGGGACAGGGCTATGGCTACACCTTC. Encoded protein: CASSAGQGYGYTF. The rearrangement uses TRBV5-5 and TRBJ1-2; 9 nucleotides match TRBD1. The CDR3 loop spans 13 amino acids. Trimming at V came to 4 bases and at J to 4 bases, leaving 2 bases not matched to a gene. Germline V gene sequence: CDR1 SGHKS, CDR2 YYEKEE (reference sequence).

The sample holds one count of this clone. The chain links TRBV4-1 to TRBJ2-4; 9 nucleotides line up with TRBD2. CDR1 is MGHRA and CDR2 is YSYEKL in the germline V gene. This CDR3 region has 18 residues. V was clipped by 1 base and J by 4 bases; unmatched bases: 11. The CDR3 bases are TGCGCCAGCAGCCAAGTTATGGCGGGGGGGGCAGCAAAAAACATTCAGTACTTC. Translating gives CASSQVMAGGAAKNIQYF.

The chain joins TRBV2 to TRBJ1-6, with D uncertain. The CDR3 totals 11 residues. V gave up 2 bases and J gave up 9 bases, with 2 bases separating them. Germline values: CDR1 SNHLY, CDR2 FYNNEI. The CDR3 nucleotides read TGTGCCAGCAGTGAACTTTCACCCCTCCACTTT. Translated, it gives CASSELSPLHF.

J is TRBJ1-2 and V is TRBV27, with 8 positions matching TRBD1. Germline CDR1 reads MNHEY; CDR2 reads SMNVEV (reference sequence). The CDR3 contains 11 residues. V dropped 8 bases and J dropped 8; count of bases not matched to a gene: 4. DNA of the CDR3: TGTGCCAGCCAGGGGGCCAACGGCTACACCTTC. Protein: CASQGANGYTF.

This sequence joins TRBV7-3 and TRBJ1-2; TRBD1 agrees at 8 bases. The CDR3 runs to 13 residues. V lost 5 bases and J lost 6; bases outside the gene matches: 5. The germline V gene encodes CDR1 SGHTA and CDR2 FQGTGA. CDR3 amino acids: CASSPTGADGYTF. For the CDR3, the DNA is TGTGCCAGCAGCCCGACAGGGGCGGATGGCTACACCTTC.

The chain has TRBV25-1 and TRBJ2-1; D is uncertain. CDR3 size: 12 residues. Germline CDR1 and CDR2: MGHDK and SYGVNS. Trimming removed 6 bases from V and 8 bases from J, with 11 bases in between. CDR3 sequence reads: CASSLEVHEQFF. The CDR3 DNA reads TGTGCCAGCAGCCTCGAGGTGCATGAGCAGTTCTTC.

The V and J genes are TRBV27 and TRBJ2-7; weak D call: TRBD1 (5 bases). CDR1 MNHEY and CDR2 SMNVEV come from the germline V gene (reference sequence). The CDR3 consists of 13 residues. V shed 4 bases and J shed 2 bases, with 9 bases lying between them. CDR3 in DNA: TGTGCCAGCAGTTCGACAGCGACCTACGAGCAGTACTTC. It codes for CASSSTATYEQYF.

The chain combines TRBV19 with TRBJ1-4; 12 nucleotides agree with TRBD1. This CDR3 is built from 16 residues. V dropped 8 bases and J dropped 5; count of bases not matched to a gene: 9. Germline V gene sequence: CDR1 LNHDA, CDR2 SQIVND (reference sequence). This CDR3 is CASSPGTGGMNEKLFF. DNA for the CDR3: TGTGCCAGTTCTCCCGGGACAGGGGGCATGAATGAAAAACTGTTTTTT.

The chain links TRBV4-1 to TRBJ2-2; TRBD1 aligns across 7 bases. There are 16 residues in the CDR3. The germline V gene has CDR1 MGHRA and CDR2 YSYEKL. V dropped 0 bases and J dropped 7; count of bases not matched to a gene: 8. CDR3 sequence reads: CASSQDRAQGIGELFF. The CDR3 coding sequence is TGCGCCAGCAGCCAAGATCGTGCACAGGGGATCGGGGAGCTGTTTTTT.

The rearrangement links TRBV27 to TRBJ2-2; no firm D call. Between the trimmed V and J ends, which lost 2 bases and 6 bases, there was a span of 7 bases. The germline gives CDR1 MNHEY, CDR2 SMNVEV (reference sequence). CDR3 length: 13 residues. CDR3 sequence: CASSLGHPGELFF. In DNA form, the CDR3 reads TGTGCCAGCAGTTTAGGCCATCCCGGGGAGCTGTTTTTT.

J is TRBJ2-3 and V is TRBV4-2; tentative D call: TRBD2 (6 bases). The CDR3 is 17 amino acids. The germline gives CDR1 LGHNA, CDR2 YNFKEQ. V was clipped by 0 bases and J by 1 base, with 14 bases between them. The CDR3 sequence: CASSQDYRWGGTDTQYF. The CDR3 DNA reads as TGTGCCAGCAGCCAAGATTATAGGTGGGGGGGCACAGATACGCAGTATTTT.

The chain has TRBV10-1 and TRBJ1-1; unclear D gene. This CDR3 is 12 amino acids long. Germline V CDR1 and CDR2: WNHNN, SYGVQD (reference sequence). V was clipped by 2 bases and J by 7 bases, with 8 bases between them. The CDR3 reads CASSENGFEAFF. CDR3 sequence (DNA): TGCGCCAGCAGTGAGAACGGTTTTGAAGCTTTCTTT.